The 23 T cell receptor beta chains in this list originate from one sample, sequenced in a study of blood T cell repertoires in COVID-19. Libraries were prepared by immunoSEQ multiplex PCR; TCRdb keeps only in-frame clonotypes and omits some of them. The repertoire holds more than 150,000 clones, with 75% to 85% as singletons. Sequencing was done on a sample of peripheral blood. Receptors originate from a woman aged 50 to 60 with acute or convalescent COVID-19.

Only one count was recorded for this clone. This chain links TRBV6-1 with TRBJ2-5, with TRBD2 matching 11 bases. CDR1 is MNHNS, CDR2 SASEGT, per germline. The CDR3 is 18 residues long. The ends lost 1 base at V and 3 bases at J; junction bases unmatched: 10. The CDR3 reads CASSEVVSGGAGEETQYF. DNA of the CDR3: TGTGCCAGCAGTGAAGTTGTTAGCGGGGGGGCCGGGGAAGAGACCCAGTACTTC.

V is TRBV5-1 and J is TRBJ2-1, with 11 bases lining up with TRBD2. Germline-derived CDR1 and CDR2 are SGHRS and YFSETQ. Trimming took 2 bases from V and 7 from J; bases not matched to a gene: 8. The CDR3 sequence is 16 residues long. The CDR3 bases are TGCGCCAGCAGCTTCCCGACTAGCGGGATCGGGAATGAGCAGTTCTTC. Its protein is CASSFPTSGIGNEQFF.

The chain carries TRBV3-1 (or the pseudogene TRBV3-2) and TRBJ2-2, with a tentative D call TRBD1 (6 bases). The CDR3 runs 16 residues. Trimming took off 1 base at V and 0 bases at J, with 9 bases between the two ends. Germline V gene lookup returns CDR1 LGHDT and CDR2 YNNKEL (reference sequence). This chain's CDR3 is CASSQGTASNTGELFF. The DNA of the CDR3 is TGTGCCAGCAGCCAAGGGACAGCCTCGAACACCGGGGAGCTGTTTTTT.

The CDR3 nucleotides are TGCGCCAGCAGCTTGGTTCTAGACTATGGCTACACCTTC. Protein: CASSLVLDYGYTF. This chain joins TRBV5-1 and TRBJ1-2; D uncertain. CDR3 length: 13 amino acids. Germline loops: CDR1 SGHRS, CDR2 YFSETQ. Trimming left V 0 bases short and J 3 bases short, with 6 bases between.

The sample holds one count of this clone. The chain joins TRBV5-1 to TRBJ2-1; tentatively, D is TRBD2 (5 bases). The CDR3 totals 15 residues. Germline V CDR1 and CDR2: SGHRS, YFSETQ. V was clipped by 1 base and J by 3 bases, with 11 bases between them. The CDR3, as DNA: TGCGCCAGCAGCTTGTACGGACTGGACTACAATGAGCAGTTCTTC. This codes for CASSLYGLDYNEQFF.

The chain uses TRBV12-3 or TRBV12-4 and TRBJ1-1, with a tentative D call TRBD1 (5 bases). The length of the CDR3 is 13 residues. Trimming pared 2 bases from V and 5 bases from J, leaving 9 bases between. CDR3 protein: CASSLFGGTEAFF. DNA for the CDR3: TGTGCCAGCAGTTTATTTGGGGGGACTGAAGCTTTCTTT.

The genes are TRBV10-3 and TRBJ2-3; TRBD1 aligns across 8 bases. This CDR3 is built from 16 residues. CDR1 and CDR2 from the germline V gene are ENHRY and SYGVKD. Losses at the gene ends were 4 bases for V and 3 bases for J; bases not matched to a gene: 9. The chain's CDR3 is CAISAGTGLSTDTQYF. The CDR3 DNA reads as TGTGCCATCAGTGCCGGGACAGGCCTCTCGACAGATACGCAGTATTTT.

The chain links TRBV7-3 to TRBJ1-5; D not certain. The V end lost 3 bases, the J end lost 0 bases, and 9 bases lay between the germline ends. The germline gives CDR1 SGHTA, CDR2 FQGTGA. The CDR3 is made up of 15 amino acids. In nucleotides, the CDR3 is TGTGCCAGCAGCTTTCCCAGAAATAGCAATCAGCCCCAGCATTTT. Translating gives CASSFPRNSNQPQHF.

V is TRBV4-3 and J is TRBJ1-2, with D unclear. The CDR3 is 14 residues long. The V gene's germline CDR1 is LGHNA and CDR2 YSLEER. The germline V and J ends were trimmed by 0 bases and 2 bases, with 7 bases remaining between them. The DNA for the CDR3 is TGCGCCAGCAGCCAAGATATACAGAACTATGGCTACACCTTC. This translates into CASSQDIQNYGYTF.

J is TRBJ2-5 and V is TRBV7-8; 10 bases match TRBD2. J was trimmed by 4 bases and V by 1 base; bases with no gene match: 9. The CDR3 loop spans 17 amino acids. Germline CDR1 SGHVS, CDR2 FQNEAQ. As DNA, the CDR3 is TGTGCCAGCAGCTTAGACCTAGCGGGGGACTGGGGAGAGACCCAGTACTTC. Its protein product is CASSLDLAGDWGETQYF.

The gene calls are TRBV6-2 or TRBV6-3 and TRBJ1-2; 9 bases map to TRBD1. CDR3 size: 15 residues. Trimming removed 6 bases from V and 4 bases from J; junction bases left unmatched: 9. CDR1 and CDR2 from the germline V gene are MNHEY and SVGEGT. CDR3 sequence (DNA): TGTGCCAGCAGCCTCCAGGACAGGGGTGGCTATGGCTACACCTTC. This sequence encodes CASSLQDRGGYGYTF.

This sequence joins TRBV24-1 and TRBJ1-2; 8 bases are a match to TRBD1. The CDR3 has 14 amino acids. The V gene end was trimmed by 5 bases and the J gene end by 4 bases; junction bases not matched to a gene: 5. The germline V gene has CDR1 KGHDR and CDR2 SFDVKD. CDR3 amino acids: CATSVTGGGYGYTF. Written as DNA, the CDR3 is TGTGCCACCAGTGTTACAGGGGGAGGCTATGGCTACACCTTC.

The chain employs TRBV19 and TRBJ2-7, with 11 bases aligning to TRBD1. CDR1 and CDR2 from the germline V gene are LNHDA and SQIVND (reference sequence). Unmatched junction bases numbered 7, after V lost 4 bases and J lost 5 bases. CDR3 size: 15 residues. The CDR3 DNA reads as TGTGCCAGTAGTAGTTGGACAGGGGGCATCAACGAGCAGTACTTC. Translating gives CASSSWTGGINEQYF.

The chain joins TRBV27 to TRBJ2-5; 13 nucleotides match TRBD2. Germline V gene sequence: CDR1 MNHEY, CDR2 SMNVEV (reference sequence). With 8 bases clipped from V and 5 bases from J, the junction kept 11 bases outside the gene matches. The CDR3 runs 16 residues. CDR3 coding DNA: TGTGCCAGCCGAAGCGGGACTAGCGGGATTCTGGAGACCCAGTACTTC. The encoded protein is CASRSGTSGILETQYF.

The chain recombines TRBV7-3 with TRBJ2-3; TRBD1 matches at 9 bases. This CDR3 is built from 15 residues. The V gene end was trimmed by 4 bases and the J gene end by 3 bases; junction bases not matched to a gene: 5. Germline loops: CDR1 SGHTA, CDR2 FQGTGA. The CDR3 loop reads CASSSQGTGTDTQYF. The CDR3, as DNA: TGTGCCAGCAGCTCCCAAGGGACAGGGACAGATACGCAGTATTTT.

The chain carries TRBV3-1 (or the pseudogene TRBV3-2) and TRBJ1-1, with 11 bases identical to TRBD1. This CDR3 comprises 15 residues. Germline V gene sequence: CDR1 LGHDT, CDR2 YNNKEL (reference sequence). Trimming took 4 bases from V and 5 from J; bases not matched to a gene: 6. The DNA for the CDR3 is TGTGCCAGCAGCCTCGGACAGGGGGCGAGGACTGAAGCTTTCTTT. Translation: CASSLGQGARTEAFF.

The V and J genes are TRBV12-3 or TRBV12-4 and TRBJ1-3; the match to TRBD1 covers 7 bases. The CDR3 consists of 13 residues. The V gene end was trimmed by 6 bases and the J gene end by 8 bases; junction bases not matched to a gene: 7. The CDR3 DNA sequence: TGTGCCAGCAGGGAGACAGGGTGGGACACCATATATTTT. As protein: CASRETGWDTIYF.

Written as DNA, the CDR3 is TGTGCCAGCAGCTTATTTCAGGGGGCTACTGGAAACACCATATATTTT. Its translation is CASSLFQGATGNTIYF. V usage is TRBV7-2 and J usage is TRBJ1-3; the match to TRBD1 covers 8 bases. This CDR3 comprises 16 residues. In germline, CDR1 is SGHTA, CDR2 FQGNSA. V was pared by 2 bases and J by 2 bases, with 5 bases of the junction left unmatched.

The rearrangement uses TRBV5-1 and TRBJ2-5; possibly TRBD2 for D (6 bases). CDR1 is SGHRS, CDR2 YFSETQ, per germline. V dropped 3 bases and J dropped 2 bases, with 11 bases sitting between them. The CDR3 spans 14 residues. CDR3 bases: TGCGCCAGCAGCTACGCCGGGACTCAAGAGACCCAGTACTTC. Its protein product is CASSYAGTQETQYF.

The V and J genes are TRBV7-7 and TRBJ1-4; D call uncertain. The CDR3 spans 14 residues. Germline loops: CDR1 SSHAT, CDR2 FNYEAQ (reference sequence). Trimming cost V 4 bases and J 3 bases, with 9 bases left between them. Here the CDR3 reads CASSYTVPNEKLFF. As DNA, the CDR3 is TGTGCCAGCAGCTACACCGTCCCTAATGAAAAACTGTTTTTT. Full variable domain (outside the CDR3, taken from reference TRBV7-7 and TRBJ1-4): GAGVSQSPRYKVTKRGQDVTLRCDPISSHATLYWYQQALGQGPEFLTYFNYEAQPDKSGLPSDRFSAERPEGSISTLTIQRTEQRDSAMYRCASSYTVPNEKLFFGSGTQLSVL.

The chain links TRBV30 to TRBJ2-7; 11 bases map to TRBD2. CDR1 and CDR2 (germline): GTSNPN, SVGIG (reference sequence). The CDR3 has 15 residues. With 0 bases clipped from V and 3 bases from J, the junction kept 4 bases outside the gene matches. CDR3 in amino acids: CAWSVLGLAGYEQYF. The CDR3 bases are TGTGCCTGGAGTGTACTCGGACTAGCGGGCTACGAGCAGTACTTC.

CDR3 nucleotide sequence: TGTGCCAGCAGCGTAGGGGCAGGGGGCGATCAGCCCCAGCATTTT. It codes for CASSVGAGGDQPQHF. V usage is TRBV9 and J usage is TRBJ1-5, with 8 bases aligning to TRBD1. Trimming took 0 bases from V and 5 from J; bases not matched to a gene: 4. Per the germline V gene, CDR1 is SGDLS and CDR2 is YYNGEE. This CDR3 spans 15 amino acids.

This clone was detected only a few times. V usage is TRBV5-1 and J usage is TRBJ1-4, with TRBD1 as a possible D gene (5 bases). The CDR3 has 15 residues. The germline V gene encodes CDR1 SGHRS and CDR2 YFSETQ. V lost 4 bases to trimming and J lost 0 bases, with 10 bases between them. CDR3 DNA: TGCGCCAGCAGCGCCAAGGGGACAACTAATGAAAAACTGTTTTTT. The encoded protein is CASSAKGTTNEKLFF. The variable domain in full, with the rest retrieved from reference TRBV5-1 and TRBJ1-4, is KAGVTQTPRYLIKTRGQQVTLSCSPISGHRSVSWYQQTPGQGLQFLFEYFSETQRNKGNFPGRFSGRQFSNSRSEMNVSTLELGDSALYLCASSAKGTTNEKLFFGSGTQLSVL.